This T cell receptor beta chain was captured by sequencing in a study of T cell changes during pregnancy in multiple sclerosis. Sequencing used immunoSEQ multiplex PCR; TCRdb keeps in-frame clones, though not all of them. This sample has some 70,000 clones, with 75% to 90% found just once. The CDR3 is made up of 17 amino acids. Germline CDR1 is MNHEY and CDR2 is SMNVEV (reference sequence). V shed 2 bases, J shed 3 bases, and the junction held 5 bases outside the gene matches. The material sequenced was peripheral blood, taken after pregnancy. The receptor was derived from a female donor in good health, enrolled as a control in a pregnancy study. The rearrangement uses TRBV27 and TRBJ2-3, with 13 bases aligning to TRBD2. The chain's CDR3 is CASSLNGLAGVTDTQYF. CDR3 nucleotide sequence: TGTGCCAGCAGTTTAAACGGACTAGCGGGAGTAACAGATACGCAGTATTTT.